Presented here are 30 T cell receptor beta chains from one specimen sequenced in a study of blood T cell repertoires in COVID-19. Produced via immunoSEQ multiplex PCR; TCRdb's table is partial and in-frame only. In the table there are a few hundred thousand clones, over 75% of which are singletons. The source material was PBMCs or T cells enriched from blood (not recorded which). Receptor source: a woman in her twenties or thirties who had recovered from COVID-19.

The J gene is TRBJ2-7, the V gene TRBV5-1, with D possibly TRBD1 on 6 matching bases. Deletions cut 4 bases from V and 1 base from J, with 12 bases between. Germline-derived CDR1 and CDR2 are SGHRS and YFSETQ. This CDR3 has 14 amino acids. Here the CDR3 reads CASSETGDSYEQYF. The CDR3 DNA follows: TGCGCCAGCAGCGAGACAGGTGATTCCTACGAGCAGTACTTC.

The chain carries TRBV28 and TRBJ1-1, with 7 bases matching TRBD1. The germline CDR1 and CDR2 sequences are MDHEN and SYDVKM. With V trimmed by 3 bases and J by 5 bases, 6 bases remained unmatched. The CDR3 is 14 residues long. CDR3 residues: CASSLWQGDTEAFF. The CDR3 bases are TGTGCCAGCAGTTTGTGGCAGGGGGATACTGAAGCTTTCTTT. Combining the CDR3 with reference TRBV28 and TRBJ1-1 gives the whole variable domain DVKVTQSSRYLVKRTGEKVFLECVQDMDHENMFWYRQDPGLGLRLIYFSYDVKMKEKGDIPEGYSVSREKKERFSLILESASTNQTSMYLCASSLWQGDTEAFFGQGTRLTVV.

The J gene is TRBJ2-7, the V gene TRBV18; 10 nucleotides line up with TRBD1. This CDR3 region has 15 residues. Germline assignment: CDR1 KGHSH and CDR2 LQKENI. V gave up 5 bases and J gave up 1 base; unmatched junction bases: 5. In DNA, the CDR3 is TGTGCCAGCTCAAACCGGGACAGGGGATCCTACGAGCAGTACTTC. The encoded protein is CASSNRDRGSYEQYF.

V is TRBV27 and J is TRBJ1-5; TRBD1 matches 8 bases. Germline V gives CDR1 MNHEY, CDR2 SMNVEV (reference sequence). This CDR3 comprises 15 residues. V shed 3 bases, J shed 8 bases, and the junction held 9 bases outside the gene matches. DNA for the CDR3: TGTGCCAGCAGTTTTTATTGGACAGGGAGAGAGCCCCAGCATTTT. It is translated as CASSFYWTGREPQHF.

This sequence joins TRBV7-9 and TRBJ2-2; D gene unclear. The germline CDR1 and CDR2 sequences are SEHNR and FQNEAQ (reference sequence). V was pared by 2 bases and J by 7 bases, with 11 bases between. This CDR3 comprises 14 residues. Written as DNA, the CDR3 is TGTGCCAGCAGCTTATACGAGGCAGTCGGGGAGCTGTTTTTT. Translated, it gives CASSLYEAVGELFF.

This chain uses TRBV29-1 with TRBJ1-2; D is unclear. This CDR3 region has 18 residues. The V and J ends lost 6 bases and 0 bases respectively, with 26 bases between them. The germline gives CDR1 SQVTM, CDR2 ANQGSEA. The CDR3 DNA sequence: TGCAGCGTAGCTCCCGCAAGGCCAGGCCTTTTAGCTAACTATGGCTACACCTTC. This gives the protein CSVAPARPGLLANYGYTF.

The chain combines TRBV9 with TRBJ1-2, with no clear D. Germline V gene data show CDR1 as SGDLS and CDR2 as YYNGEE. This CDR3 has 13 residues. The V gene lost 2 bases and the J gene lost 3 bases, with 8 bases spanning the gap. The CDR3 nucleotides are TGTGCCAGCAGCGTTACGGTAGACTATGGCTACACCTTC. Amino acid sequence: CASSVTVDYGYTF.

V is TRBV28 and J is TRBJ1-1; 12 positions agree with TRBD1. CDR3 length: 14 amino acids. V lost 4 bases, J lost 4 bases, and 1 base stayed unmatched. The germline V gene encodes CDR1 MDHEN and CDR2 SYDVKM. DNA of the CDR3: TGTGCCAGCAGTTCGGGACAGGGGGCCACTGAAGCTTTCTTT. Its protein product is CASSSGQGATEAFF.

The rearrangement uses TRBV7-2 and TRBJ2-2; the D is unclear. This CDR3 contains 14 residues. Germline loops: CDR1 SGHTA, CDR2 FQGNSA. Between the trimmed V and J ends, which lost 1 base and 6 bases, there was a span of 9 bases. DNA of the CDR3: TGTGCCAGCAGCTTAGTCGCGAGTGCCGGGGAGCTGTTTTTT. Protein sequence: CASSLVASAGELFF. Full variable domain (missing parts from reference TRBV7-2 and TRBJ2-2): GAGVSQSPSNKVTEKGKDVELRCDPISGHTALYWYRQSLGQGLEFLIYFQGNSAPDKSGLPSDRFSAERTGGSVSTLTIQRTQQEDSAVYLCASSLVASAGELFFGEGSRLTVL.

The gene calls are TRBV5-5 and TRBJ2-1; tentatively, D is TRBD2 (5 bases). The V end lost 3 bases, the J end lost 5 bases, and 9 bases lay between the germline ends. Germline lookup yields CDR1 SGHKS and CDR2 YYEKEE (reference sequence). This CDR3 is 13 amino acids long. The CDR3 DNA reads as TGTGCCAGCAGCTCCCAGCGGCACAATGAGCAGTTCTTC. Its translation: CASSSQRHNEQFF.

The CDR3: CASSILSGVSGNTIYF. The CDR3 nucleotides read TGTGCCAGTAGTATTTTAAGCGGGGTCTCTGGAAACACCATATATTTT. This rearrangement joins TRBV19 to TRBJ1-3; D ambiguous. The CDR3 loop spans 16 amino acids. Germline V gene lookup returns CDR1 LNHDA and CDR2 SQIVND (reference sequence). Deletions cut 3 bases from V and 0 bases from J, with 12 bases between.

The chain links TRBV18 to TRBJ1-1; TRBD1 is a possible D gene (6 bases). This CDR3 has 16 residues. Germline V gene lookup returns CDR1 KGHSH and CDR2 LQKENI. Trimming pared 5 bases from V and 2 bases from J, leaving 18 bases between. CDR3 in DNA: TGTGCCAGCTCAAGCGGCACAGGGAACCTAAACACTGAAGCTTTCTTT. Translating gives CASSSGTGNLNTEAFF.

The chain combines TRBV7-2 with TRBJ2-7, with a tentative D call TRBD2 (6 bases). Germline V CDR1 and CDR2: SGHTA, FQGNSA. The CDR3 length is 14 residues. V lost 6 bases, J lost 8 bases, and 20 bases lay in between. DNA of the CDR3: TGTGCCAGCAGGCTTAGCGGAAGTACGTACAAGCAGTACTTC. Its translation: CASRLSGSTYKQYF.

This rearrangement joins TRBV28 to TRBJ2-2; D not certain. The V and J ends lost 3 bases and 1 base respectively, with 15 bases between them. This CDR3 comprises 17 residues. Looked up from germline, CDR1 is MDHEN and CDR2 is SYDVKM. CDR3 sequence: CASSFFSWQVNTGELFF. The CDR3 coding sequence is TGTGCCAGCAGTTTTTTTTCGTGGCAGGTGAACACCGGGGAGCTGTTTTTT. The entire variable domain, with the rest obtained from reference TRBV28 and TRBJ2-2, is as follows: DVKVTQSSRYLVKRTGEKVFLECVQDMDHENMFWYRQDPGLGLRLIYFSYDVKMKEKGDIPEGYSVSREKKERFSLILESASTNQTSMYLCASSFFSWQVNTGELFFGEGSRLTVL.

The chain couples TRBV7-8 to TRBJ1-1; D gene ambiguous. CDR3 size: 13 residues. Trimming took off 2 bases at V and 4 bases at J, with 8 bases between the two ends. From germline, CDR1 is SGHVS and CDR2 FQNEAQ. The DNA for the CDR3 is TGTGCCAGCAGCTTAATGGTCGGCACTGAAGCTTTCTTT. It specifies CASSLMVGTEAFF.

V gene TRBV10-3 combines with J gene TRBJ2-7, with D perhaps matching TRBD1 (6 bases). The V and J ends lost 9 bases and 3 bases respectively, with 18 bases between them. The germline V gene encodes CDR1 ENHRY and CDR2 SYGVKD. The CDR3 extends over 14 amino acids. CDR3: CAISPPGQGYEQYF. DNA of the CDR3: TGTGCCATATCACCTCCGGGACAAGGCTACGAGCAGTACTTC.

The chain couples TRBV3-1 (or the pseudogene TRBV3-2) to TRBJ1-2; D gene ambiguous. From germline, CDR1 is LGHDT and CDR2 YNNKEL (reference sequence). This CDR3 region has 13 residues. The V end lost 3 bases, the J end lost 4 bases, and 9 bases lay between the germline ends. CDR3 sequence (DNA): TGTGCCAGCAGCCATCAGGCGAGCTATGGCTACACCTTC. The encoded protein is CASSHQASYGYTF.

The rearrangement joins TRBV29-1 to TRBJ1-3; tentative D call: TRBD1 (6 bases). Trimming cost V 6 bases and J 7 bases, with 16 bases left between them. CDR3 length: 13 amino acids. Germline-derived CDR1 and CDR2 are SQVTM and ANQGSEA. CDR3 coding DNA: TGCAGCGTGCGCACAGGGCATTTGAACACCATATATTTT. Its protein is CSVRTGHLNTIYF.

The chain employs TRBV7-6 and TRBJ2-1, with 7 bases fitting TRBD2. The V gene end was trimmed by 1 base and the J gene end by 6 bases; junction bases not matched to a gene: 9. Germline CDR1 reads SGHVS; CDR2 reads FNYEAQ. This CDR3 comprises 16 residues. CDR3 DNA: TGTGCCAGCAGCTTAGACCCCCGAGGGACTACCAATGAGCAGTTCTTC. Protein: CASSLDPRGTTNEQFF.

CDR3 protein: CASSHRVEGTYEQYF. CDR3 coding DNA: TGCGCCAGCAGCCACCGGGTGGAGGGAACCTACGAGCAGTACTTC. The rearrangement links TRBV4-3 to TRBJ2-7; D might be TRBD2 (6 bases). Germline assignment: CDR1 LGHNA and CDR2 YSLEER. There are 15 residues in the CDR3. The V and J ends lost 3 bases and 2 bases respectively, with 14 bases between them.

This clone was counted once. The chain employs TRBV4-3 and TRBJ2-2; 14 nucleotides agree with TRBD2. CDR3 length: 22 amino acids. The germline V gene encodes CDR1 LGHNA and CDR2 YSLEER. The V segment lost 0 bases and the J segment 7 bases; nucleotides outside the gene matches: 19. CDR3 in amino acids: CASSQDFLGTSGGPTRSGELFF. In DNA form, the CDR3 reads TGCGCCAGCAGCCAAGATTTTTTAGGGACTAGCGGGGGCCCCACAAGGAGCGGGGAGCTGTTTTTT.

This clone was found once. This chain uses TRBV5-6 with TRBJ1-1; no definite D call. CDR1 is SGHDT, CDR2 YYEEEE, per germline. Trimming pared 2 bases from V and 1 base from J, leaving 12 bases between. The CDR3 covers 15 residues. In DNA form, the CDR3 reads TGTGCCAGCAGCTTTGGGTTTGGCGGGAACACTGAAGCTTTCTTT. Translation: CASSFGFGGNTEAFF.

The CDR3 DNA reads as TGCGCCAGCAGCCCAGGACAGGGGTTTCCCTACGAGCAGTACTTC. It yields the protein CASSPGQGFPYEQYF. V gene TRBV5-1 combines with J gene TRBJ2-7, with TRBD1 identical over 9 bases. With 4 bases clipped from V and 2 bases from J, the junction kept 7 bases outside the gene matches. The germline CDR1 and CDR2 sequences are SGHRS and YFSETQ. The CDR3 is made up of 15 amino acids.

This chain connects TRBV28 to TRBJ2-2, with D possibly being TRBD2 (6 bases). CDR3 length: 14 amino acids. CDR1 is MDHEN and CDR2 is SYDVKM in the germline V gene. V was trimmed by 5 bases and J by 6 bases, leaving 13 bases between them. CDR3 bases: TGTGCCAGCAGTGGGGGGAGAGTGGCCGGGGAGCTGTTTTTT. This encodes CASSGGRVAGELFF.

This sequence joins TRBV5-4 and TRBJ1-1, with TRBD1 matching 10 bases. Germline V CDR1 and CDR2: SGHNT, YYREEE (reference sequence). The CDR3 runs to 15 residues. Trimming took 0 bases from V and 6 from J; bases not matched to a gene: 5. CDR3 sequence reads: CASSLAQTGGSEAFF. For the CDR3, the DNA is TGTGCCAGCAGCTTGGCCCAGACAGGGGGCTCTGAAGCTTTCTTT.

There are a few counts of this clone. The rearrangement uses TRBV19 and TRBJ2-2; D is perhaps TRBD2 (6 bases). From germline, CDR1 is LNHDA and CDR2 SQIVND (reference sequence). The CDR3 runs to 15 residues. Trimming took 5 bases from V and 3 from J, leaving 13 bases between them. The CDR3 nucleotides are TGTGCCAGTAGTCCCGGGACTTTCGACACCGGGGAGCTGTTTTTT. It encodes CASSPGTFDTGELFF.

The rearrangement uses TRBV27 and TRBJ1-6; a weak D match, TRBD1 (5 bases). The CDR3 spans 15 residues. CDR1 MNHEY and CDR2 SMNVEV come from the germline V gene (reference sequence). The V gene lost 6 bases and the J gene lost 7 bases, with 16 bases spanning the gap. The chain's CDR3 is CASRHPRRGNSPLHF. The CDR3 DNA follows: TGTGCCAGCAGACACCCTCGTCGGGGGAATTCACCCCTCCACTTT.

The chain couples TRBV28 to TRBJ2-1, with TRBD2 as a possible D gene (5 bases). V shed 3 bases and J shed 3 bases, with 12 bases lying between them. CDR3 length: 15 amino acids. Germline V gene lookup returns CDR1 MDHEN and CDR2 SYDVKM. CDR3 sequence reads: CASSLTTRDYNEQFF. Here the CDR3 DNA reads TGTGCCAGCAGTTTGACTACTAGAGACTACAATGAGCAGTTCTTC.

The V call is TRBV27, the J call TRBJ1-2; maybe TRBD1 (6 bases). The germline CDR1 and CDR2 sequences are MNHEY and SMNVEV (reference sequence). The germline V and J ends were trimmed by 3 bases and 3 bases, with 17 bases remaining between them. The CDR3 covers 16 residues. CDR3 loop: CASSFRGAGSYYGYTF. As DNA, the CDR3 is TGTGCCAGCAGTTTCCGGGGGGCCGGGAGCTACTATGGCTACACCTTC.

The CDR3 region is CASSSRPRQGVNTEAFF. The CDR3 DNA is TGCGCCAGCAGCTCTCGCCCCCGACAGGGTGTGAACACTGAAGCTTTCTTT. The V gene is TRBV5-1, the J gene TRBJ1-1; 7 bases fit TRBD1. After removal of 3 bases from V and 0 bases from J, the junction contained 11 bases not matched to a gene. The germline gives CDR1 SGHRS, CDR2 YFSETQ. The length of the CDR3 is 17 residues.